This T cell receptor beta chain originates from a study of control samples from healthy donors and cancer patients. The method was immunoSEQ multiplex PCR; TCRdb's version includes in-frame clones alone and lacks a portion of them. Among some 140,000 clones, about nine tenths were seen once, and the ten largest hold over 6.5%. Trimming pared 3 bases from V and 8 bases from J, leaving 23 bases between. This CDR3 comprises 17 residues. The germline V gene encodes CDR1 MDHEN and CDR2 SYDVKM. The chain carries TRBV28 and TRBJ2-1; D may be TRBD1 or TRBD2 (6 bases each). The sequenced sample was PBMCs. The origin of this receptor is a man aged 45-60 years with head and neck cancer. CDR3: CASSFSHQGTLLYEQFF. The CDR3 DNA reads TGTGCCAGCAGTTTTAGTCACCAGGGGACTCTTCTCTATGAGCAGTTCTTC.